This T cell receptor (beta chain) was recovered during a study of blood T cell repertoires in COVID-19. Here immunoSEQ multiplex PCR was the method, and the copy in TCRdb shows in-frame clones only, minus some. The sample has hundreds of thousands of clones, 88% seen once; the top ten hold roughly 2%. The V gene's germline CDR1 is MNHNY and CDR2 SVGAGI (reference sequence). This CDR3 is built from 15 residues. The ends were cut back, 5 bases at V and 4 bases at J, with 14 bases in the middle. The chain uses TRBV6-6 and TRBJ1-4; maybe TRBD1 (6 bases). Material: PBMCs or T cells enriched from blood (not recorded which). The clonotype was recovered from a woman aged 60-75 years in a cohort exposed to, infected with or recovered from COVID-19 (not recorded which). This chain's CDR3 is CASSAPGRGNEKLFF. CDR3 nucleotide sequence: TGTGCCAGCAGTGCCCCGGGCAGGGGTAATGAAAAACTGTTTTTT.